What follows are 9 T cell receptor beta chains derived from one specimen sequenced in a study of blood T cell repertoires in COVID-19. Libraries were prepared by immunoSEQ multiplex PCR; TCRdb keeps only in-frame clonotypes and omits some of them. This table holds 89,000 or so clones, about 83% found once. Specimen: peripheral blood. Receptor source: a man over 45 with active COVID-19.

The rearrangement links TRBV3-1 (or the pseudogene TRBV3-2) to TRBJ2-3; 9 nucleotides line up with TRBD2. The germline CDR1 and CDR2 sequences are LGHDT and YNNKEL (reference sequence). Trimming at V came to 4 bases and at J to 10 bases, leaving 9 bases not matched to a gene. The CDR3 is 14 amino acids. DNA for the CDR3: TGTGCCAGCAGCCGAATTTCTAGCGGGGAGGCGCAGTATTTT. This sequence encodes CASSRISSGEAQYF.

This clone is a singleton in its sample. The rearrangement joins TRBV2 to TRBJ2-3; D is ambiguous. CDR1 is SNHLY and CDR2 is FYNNEI in the germline V gene. The CDR3 has 10 amino acids. V lost 9 bases to trimming and J lost 6 bases, with 7 bases between them. CDR3 DNA: TGTGCCAGTCCCTTGGATACGCAGTATTTT. This translates into CASPLDTQYF.

The CDR3 DNA sequence: TGTGCCAGCAGCTTGACCCAGGGGTCGACTGAAGCTTTCTTT. Translated, it gives CASSLTQGSTEAFF. This chain uses TRBV7-2 with TRBJ1-1, with D maybe TRBD1 (6 bases). This CDR3 spans 14 amino acids. Trimming pared 3 bases from V and 5 bases from J, leaving 13 bases between. Germline values: CDR1 SGHTA, CDR2 FQGNSA.

The chain carries TRBV7-2 and TRBJ2-1; 11 bases align to TRBD2. After removal of 3 bases from V and 13 bases from J, the junction contained 11 bases not matched to a gene. The germline CDR1 and CDR2 sequences are SGHTA and FQGNSA. CDR3 length equals 15 residues. The CDR3 is CASSFGTSGPGGQFF. The CDR3 bases are TGTGCCAGCAGCTTCGGGACTAGCGGACCCGGAGGACAGTTCTTC.

For the CDR3, the DNA is TGTGCCAGCAGCCCGACCGGGACAGCTGAAGCTTTCTTT. As protein: CASSPTGTAEAFF. The chain recombines TRBV7-3 with TRBJ1-1, with 7 bases aligning to TRBD1. This CDR3 comprises 13 residues. J gave up 6 bases and V 5 bases, and 6 bases lay outside the gene matches. Looked up from germline, CDR1 is SGHTA and CDR2 is FQGTGA.

The chain carries TRBV12-3 or TRBV12-4 and TRBJ1-2; D unresolved. The CDR3 is made up of 11 amino acids. V shed 1 base and J shed 6 bases, with 3 bases lying between them. This CDR3 reads CASSLGNGYTF. DNA for the CDR3: TGTGCCAGCAGTTTAGGTAATGGCTACACCTTC.

This sequence joins TRBV7-2 and TRBJ1-2; perhaps TRBD1 as D (5 bases). V gave up 5 bases and J gave up 3 bases, with 10 bases separating them. Germline CDR1 reads SGHTA; CDR2 reads FQGNSA. The CDR3 has 13 residues. As DNA, the CDR3 is TGTGCCAGCAGCACCGGGACTTACTATGGCTACACCTTC. This gives the protein CASSTGTYYGYTF.

The rearrangement joins TRBV23-1 to TRBJ1-3; 9 bases are a match to TRBD1. TRBV23-1 is assigned to the ORF class and has an uncertain function. This CDR3 has 16 residues. V trimming: 6 bases; J trimming: 8 bases; junction bases outside the gene matches: 14. DNA for the CDR3: TGCGCCAGCAGGAGTTGGGGGACAGGGAGGCTAGACACCATATATTTT. Encoded protein: CASRSWGTGRLDTIYF.

The gene calls are TRBV12-3 or TRBV12-4 and TRBJ2-2, with D uncertain. Trimming took off 8 bases at V and 5 bases at J, with 12 bases between the two ends. The length of the CDR3 is 13 residues. The CDR3 DNA sequence: TGTGCCAGCGTATTTGGTAGAACCGGGGAGCTGTTTTTT. Encoded protein: CASVFGRTGELFF.